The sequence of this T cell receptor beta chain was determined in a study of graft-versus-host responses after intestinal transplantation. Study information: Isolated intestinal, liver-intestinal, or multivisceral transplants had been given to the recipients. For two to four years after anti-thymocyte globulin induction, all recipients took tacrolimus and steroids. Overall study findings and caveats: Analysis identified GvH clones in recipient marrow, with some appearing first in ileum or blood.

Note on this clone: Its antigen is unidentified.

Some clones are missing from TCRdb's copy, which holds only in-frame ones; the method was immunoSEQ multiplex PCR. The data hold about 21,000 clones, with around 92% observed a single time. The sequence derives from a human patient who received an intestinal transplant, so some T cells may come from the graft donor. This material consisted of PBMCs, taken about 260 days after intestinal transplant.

CDR3 amino acids: CASSPALIVLNTEAFF. For the CDR3, the DNA is TGTGCCAGCAGTCCAGCCCTAATAGTCCTGAACACTGAAGCTTTCTTT. This chain joins TRBV27 and TRBJ1-1; D is unresolved. V dropped 5 bases and J dropped 0 bases, with 16 bases sitting between them. CDR1 MNHEY and CDR2 SMNVEV come from the germline V gene (reference sequence). The CDR3 loop spans 16 amino acids.